These 10 T cell receptor beta chains originate from one sample sequenced in a study of prognosis after radiotherapy for stage I lung cancer. Genomic DNA was the source, and TCR beta CDR3 was amplified from it by two-round multiplex PCR. Primers targeting each individual TRBV and TRBJ gene were applied in first-round PCR. TCRdb used MiXCR to reprocess the multiplex PCR reads, holding one entry per CDR3 protein. Of roughly 30,000 distinct CDR3 sequences in the sample, roughly 49% were seen once. The starting material was PBMCs, obtained before or after stereotactic body radiation therapy (not recorded which). The receptors derive from a donor aged 50 or older with non-small cell lung cancer.

The genes are TRBV28 and TRBJ2-7, with 8 bases identical to TRBD1. The V gene's germline CDR1 is MDHEN and CDR2 SYDVKM. The CDR3 has 14 residues. The CDR3 bases are TGTTCCGGCAGGTCCCGGACAGGGTACCACGAGCAGTACTTC. It codes for CSGRSRTGYHEQYF.

By share, this clonotype counts as medium-sized. The chain recombines TRBV11-3 with TRBJ2-7; the D gene is possibly TRBD2 (6 bases). V lost 5 bases to trimming and J lost 3 bases, with 17 bases between them. From germline, CDR1 is SGHNT and CDR2 YENEEA. The CDR3 covers 15 residues. CDR3 bases: TGTGCCAGCAGCCAACTGGGGGGTAGCGGCTACGAGCAGTACTTC. Its translation: CASSQLGGSGYEQYF.

Of note for this clonotype: At one boundary the junction diverges from the germline segment, which might be a read error. The chain combines TRBV12-3 or TRBV12-4 with TRBJ2-2; no clear D gene. The CDR3 is 14 residues long. The CDR3 is CASTPGHGTVELFF. The CDR3 region has the DNA TGTGCCAGCACCCCGGGCCATGGAACCGTGGAGCTGTTTTTT.

V gene TRBV5-1 combines with J gene TRBJ2-2; 7 bases fit TRBD1. The germline gives CDR1 SGHRS, CDR2 YFSETQ. Germline trimming cut 4 bases from V and 3 bases from J; bases unmatched to any gene: 3. CDR3 size: 14 residues. CDR3 DNA: TGCGCCAGCAGCGTGACAGGGTACACCGGGGAGCTGTTTTTT. Its translation is CASSVTGYTGELFF.

This clonotype was counted at least ten times. The chain couples TRBV7-9 to TRBJ2-2; 14 bases match TRBD2. CDR1 and CDR2 from the germline V gene are SEHNR and FQNEAQ (reference sequence). V gave up 3 bases and J gave up 5 bases; unmatched junction bases: 5. The CDR3 sequence is 17 residues long. The CDR3 sequence is CASSFSRLAGGTGELFF. The CDR3 region has the DNA TGTGCCAGCAGCTTCTCACGACTAGCGGGAGGGACCGGGGAGCTGTTTTTT.

This chain connects TRBV20-1 to TRBJ2-5; D remains unclear. The CDR3 runs 14 residues. The V end lost 1 base, the J end lost 8 bases, and 17 bases lay between the germline ends. CDR1 is DFQATT and CDR2 is SNEGSKA in the germline V gene (reference sequence). This chain's CDR3 is CSARVRWARDTQYF. The CDR3 DNA reads TGCAGTGCTAGAGTCCGCTGGGCTAGAGATACCCAGTACTTC.

This chain's CDR3 is CASSFADSGSGNTIYF. The CDR3, as DNA: TGTGCCAGCAGTTTTGCGGACAGTGGCTCTGGAAACACCATATATTTT. The chain carries TRBV12-3 or TRBV12-4 and TRBJ1-3; D might be TRBD1 (6 bases). This CDR3 comprises 16 residues. The V and J ends lost 3 bases and 0 bases respectively, with 12 bases between them.

By share, this clonotype ranks as medium-sized. The rearrangement links TRBV6-1 to TRBJ1-2; D perhaps matches TRBD1 (5 bases). This CDR3 is built from 13 residues. V dropped 11 bases and J dropped 4 bases, with 17 bases sitting between them. Looked up from germline, CDR1 is MNHNS and CDR2 is SASEGT. DNA for the CDR3: TGTGCCGGTTCCGACAGTGGAGTCTATGGCTACACCTTC. It translates to CAGSDSGVYGYTF.

The chain has TRBV24-1 and TRBJ2-1, with 7 bases that match TRBD1. CDR3 length equals 13 residues. Germline values: CDR1 KGHDR, CDR2 SFDVKD. In nucleotides, the CDR3 is TGTGAAACTTCTTTGGGACAGTACAATGAGCAGTTCTTC. This gives the protein CETSLGQYNEQFF.

The chain has TRBV24-1 and TRBJ2-5; D gene uncertain. V was shortened by 3 bases and J by 5 bases, with 18 bases between the two germline ends. Germline CDR1 and CDR2: KGHDR and SFDVKD. The CDR3 length is 16 residues. The CDR3 DNA reads TGTGCCACCAGTGATACCCGCGGCCACGGCCGGGAGACCCAGTACTTC. Protein sequence: CATSDTRGHGRETQYF.